This T cell receptor beta chain emerged from a study of T cells in Graves' hyperthyroidism and ophthalmopathy. Study summary: Any treatment followed the collection of peripheral blood at initial diagnosis.

The CDR3 regions of TCR beta were amplified from RNA transcripts. Carried out on the TCR CDR3, a first-round RT-PCR used the HTBI primer set. From the multiplex PCR reads, TCRdb called clonotypes with MiXCR, one entry per CDR3 protein. The table has over 700,000 distinct CDR3 sequences, approximately 19% seen once. Uncontrolled infection, other autoimmune disease, pregnancy or lactation barred patients from enrollment. PBMCs were derived from 7.5 to 10 ml fresh peripheral blood. Findings and limits, study-wide: Progression to ophthalmopathy was predicted a median of 6.5 months early.

This clonotype showed up many times. The antigen is undetermined. The clonotype comes from a woman aged 50 to 60 with Graves' hyperthyroidism that later progressed to Graves' ophthalmopathy. Sequencing input: blood.

The CDR3 nucleotides read TGTGCCAGCAGCCAAGAGATGGGGCCGTCGTACGAGCAGTACTTC. Translating it yields CASSQEMGPSYEQYF. The chain recombines TRBV14 with TRBJ2-7; tentative D call: TRBD1 (5 bases). The V end lost 0 bases, the J end lost 4 bases, and 13 bases lay between the germline ends. Germline CDR1 and CDR2: SGHDN and FVKESK. The CDR3 runs to 15 residues.